Here is one T cell receptor (beta chain) with its context. This clonotype was seen only a few times. Its antigen remains unidentified. Base qualities are not provided; no much larger clone lies one nucleotide away. This sample was sequenced with an Illumina HiSeq 2500. Quantitative 5'-RACE with molecular barcodes was used to prepare TCR beta libraries. Regarding the original processing steps: A new computational method, built on a probabilistic model of VDJ rearrangement, was used to identify disease-linked TCR variants. The public reads were quality trimmed at Q25 with fastp and then assembled into clones with MiXCR by TCRdb, keeping productive beta chains. Rows are combined by CDR3 protein, so each entry shows the most common genes and DNA. TCRdb, rather than the study authors, made the V and J calls. Counted in this sample were about 750,000 distinct CDR3 sequences; about 20% of them appeared once. The ten largest clones capture 15% to 20% of the sample.

This sample was taken from a study of CD8 T cells in ankylosing spondylitis (TCRdb year 2017). Background on the whole study: To find TCR variants linked to disease, the study profiled T cell receptor beta repertoires in ankylosing spondylitis patients and healthy donors. The full study cohort was made up of approximately 24 ankylosing spondylitis patients and 108 healthy donors. Peripheral blood samples were taken, and synovial fluid was additionally collected from ankylosing spondylitis patients. General study outcomes and caveats: A CD8+ phenotype was shown by the disease-linked clones, which were found at relatively low frequencies in peripheral blood. Some motif variants were previously reported in synovial fluid and blood of reactive arthritis patients, suggesting common disease-initiation mechanisms. A TCR beta motif of about 8 highly homologous amino acid variants appeared characteristic of blood from ankylosing spondylitis patients. According to the report, matched synovial fluid samples from ankylosing spondylitis patients were significantly enriched for the disease-linked clones.

Trimming removed 1 base from V and 10 bases from J; the gene matches leave 10 bases unexplained. According to the germline V gene, CDR1 reads SGHTA and CDR2 reads FQGNSA. The CDR3, cysteine through phenylalanine, is 16 amino acids long. Of all the DNA, just the CDR3 is kept, 48 bases in frame from base 1. The receptor was isolated from a male donor with ankylosing spondylitis. This chain joins TRBV7-2 to TRBJ1-2, with TRBD1 identical over 12 junction bases. Sequenced material: blood, either unsorted or a sorted T cell fraction (not recorded which). The CDR3 sequence is CASSLGGQGAAGAYTF. The DNA sequence reads TGTGCCAGCAGCTTAGGGGGACAGGGGGCTGCGGGCGCCTACACCTTC.